This TCR beta chain was documented in a study of shared clonotypes between healthy human individuals. V shed 0 bases and J shed 0 bases, with 6 bases lying between them. CDR1 and CDR2 (germline): LNHNV, YYDKDF (reference sequence). The CDR3 spans 15 residues. Study-wide points: Larger estimated richness was generally recorded for naive subsets relative to memory subsets.

The authors' processing: As immunoSEQ supplied junction-only sequences (without quality scores), filtering differed. Clones were read by immunoSEQ multiplex PCR, and TCRdb kept only the in-frame ones, dropping some. The V and J calls and clone size are taken from that table; D and trimming were inferred from the DNA. The repertoire holds a few million clones, with more than 85% as singletons. To note about this clone: Its antigen is as yet unknown. Additional DNA sequences in this sample encode the identical CDR3.

The source is a young man in good health. Some clones in this sample may be carry-over from other donors' samples. The chain employs TRBV15 and TRBJ2-4; D is ambiguous. The sequenced sample was naive CD4+ T cells from PBMCs. Subset specified: CD45RA+ positively selected. CDR3 bases: TGTGCCACCAGCAGAGATCTATTAGCCAAAAACATTCAGTACTTC. The encoded protein is CATSRDLLAKNIQYF.